Following are 15 T cell receptor beta chains from one sample sequenced in a study of liver allograft versus peripheral blood T cells. Across the whole study: Comparative analysis was performed on T cell receptor repertoires from transplanted livers and from recipients' peripheral blood.

TCRdb reprocessed the reads with MiXCR, giving one entry per CDR3 protein. The data hold about 5,200 distinct CDR3 sequences, with less than 20% observed a single time. These receptors were collected from a human patient who had a liver transplant. Some T cells could come from the graft donor.

CDR3 in amino acids: CSVDRAPHGYTF. The CDR3 DNA follows: TGCAGCGTTGACAGGGCCCCTCATGGCTACACCTTC. The chain joins TRBV29-1 to TRBJ1-2, with D maybe TRBD1 (5 bases). Germline CDR1 reads SQVTM; CDR2 reads ANQGSEA. CDR3 length: 12 residues. V dropped 3 bases and J dropped 6 bases, with 11 bases sitting between them.

This clonotype was seen a handful of times. This sequence joins TRBV6-6 and TRBJ1-3; D ambiguous. The CDR3 length is 15 residues. The V end lost 4 bases, the J end lost 4 bases, and 14 bases lay between the germline ends. Germline V gene lookup returns CDR1 MNHNY and CDR2 SVGAGI (reference sequence). This CDR3 is CASSSGLDGGNTIYF. CDR3 coding DNA: TGTGCCAGCAGTTCGGGTCTTGATGGGGGAAACACCATATATTTT.

This rearrangement joins TRBV5-4 to TRBJ1-4, with unresolved D. The germline CDR1 and CDR2 sequences are SGHNT and YYREEE (reference sequence). V gave up 0 bases and J gave up 8 bases, with 5 bases separating them. This CDR3 has 12 residues. The CDR3 bases are TGTGCCAGCAGCTTGGGGGGAGAAAAACTGTTTTTT. This codes for CASSLGGEKLFF. The whole variable domain, remainder taken from reference TRBV5-4 and TRBJ1-4, is ETGVTQSPTHLIKTRGQQVTLRCSSQSGHNTVSWYQQALGQGPQFIFQYYREEENGRGNFPPRFSGLQFPNYSSELNVNALELDDSALYLCASSLGGEKLFFGSGTQLSVL.

This clonotype was picked up many times. The chain carries TRBV15 and TRBJ2-3; 12 positions agree with TRBD2. The germline V gene has CDR1 LNHNV and CDR2 YYDKDF (reference sequence). This CDR3 is 14 amino acids long. V dropped 8 bases and J dropped 12; count of bases not matched to a gene: 12. DNA of the CDR3: TGTGCCACCGGGGCTAGCGGGGGGGGGGTTCTACAGTATTTT. Translating it yields CATGASGGGVLQYF.

The table lists this clonotype with a count of one. This chain links TRBV12-5 with TRBJ1-1, with TRBD1 as a possible D gene (5 bases). This CDR3 comprises 14 residues. Trimming cost V 5 bases and J 6 bases, with 16 bases left between them. Germline-derived CDR1 and CDR2 are LGHNT and FRNRAP. CDR3 region: CASGPGGVLPEAFF. DNA for the CDR3: TGTGCTAGTGGTCCTGGGGGAGTATTACCTGAAGCTTTCTTT.

J is TRBJ2-7 and V is TRBV20-1; 9 positions match TRBD2. Per the germline V gene, CDR1 is DFQATT and CDR2 is SNEGSKA (reference sequence). The CDR3 has 15 residues. The junction had 12 bases not matched to a gene; V was cut back by 4 bases and J by 5 bases. The CDR3 DNA follows: TGCAGTGCTACAACCGGGACTAGCAATTGGGACGAGCAGTACTTC. Translation: CSATTGTSNWDEQYF.

The J gene is TRBJ2-7, the V gene TRBV27; 8 bases are a match to TRBD1. Trimming removed 9 bases from V and 7 bases from J; junction bases left unmatched: 17. The CDR3 spans 15 residues. Germline values: CDR1 MNHEY, CDR2 SMNVEV (reference sequence). CDR3 DNA sequence: TGTGCCAGAAGTACGCCAAGAGGGACAGGCCGGGAGCAGTACTTC. This codes for CARSTPRGTGREQYF.

The chain carries TRBV20-1 and TRBJ2-1, with 10 positions matching TRBD2. This CDR3 is 14 amino acids long. Germline V gene lookup returns CDR1 DFQATT and CDR2 SNEGSKA (reference sequence). V shed 6 bases, J shed 7 bases, and the junction held 9 bases outside the gene matches. CDR3 region: CSALGIAGGNEQFF. CDR3 nucleotides: TGCAGTGCACTCGGGATAGCGGGAGGAAATGAGCAGTTCTTC.

V and J are TRBV12-3 or TRBV12-4 and TRBJ2-5; D is unresolved. This CDR3 has 14 amino acids. Trimming removed 6 bases from V and 5 bases from J, with 16 bases in between. CDR3 protein: CASRMDGRWETQYF. The CDR3 nucleotides read TGTGCCAGCAGAATGGACGGGCGGTGGGAGACCCAGTACTTC.

This chain uses TRBV11-2 with TRBJ2-7, with D unresolved. V shed 1 base and J shed 9 bases, with 19 bases lying between them. The germline V gene has CDR1 SGHAT and CDR2 FQNNGV. There are 15 residues in the CDR3. The CDR3 sequence: CASSLGTRTILGQYF. In DNA, the CDR3 is TGTGCCAGCAGCTTAGGGACGAGGACGATCCTCGGGCAGTACTTC.

The J gene is TRBJ1-5, the V gene TRBV20-1; D possibly corresponds to TRBD1 (6 bases). CDR3 length: 19 amino acids. Germline CDR1 DFQATT, CDR2 SNEGSKA (reference sequence). Trimming shortened V by 1 base and J by 0 bases, and 22 bases separated the two germline ends. The CDR3 reads CSARGGGPFFGDSNQPQHF. DNA of the CDR3: TGCAGTGCTAGAGGAGGGGGACCCTTCTTTGGGGATAGCAATCAGCCCCAGCATTTT.

This clonotype was seen a few times. The genes are TRBV9 and TRBJ2-1; 10 bases match TRBD2. The CDR3 runs to 15 residues. Germline V gene data show CDR1 as SGDLS and CDR2 as YYNGEE. V was clipped by 2 bases and J by 7 bases; unmatched bases: 6. In DNA form, the CDR3 reads TGTGCCAGCAGCGTGGGGACTAGCGATGGTAATGAGCAGTTCTTC. This translates into CASSVGTSDGNEQFF.

Ten or more counts support this clonotype. The chain carries TRBV28 and TRBJ1-1; D is unclear. Deletions cut 5 bases from V and 1 base from J, with 11 bases between. Germline V lookup: CDR1 MDHEN, CDR2 SYDVKM. The CDR3 contains 14 residues. CDR3 in amino acids: CASSLLEGNTEAFF. CDR3 nucleotides: TGTGCCAGCAGTCTGCTGGAGGGGAACACTGAAGCTTTCTTT.

By frequency in the sample, this clonotype is medium-sized. CDR3 bases: TGTGCCAGCAGTCTGGACTCTGGGGCCAACGTCCTGACTTTC. It codes for CASSLDSGANVLTF. This chain uses TRBV6-1 with TRBJ2-6; D unclear. This CDR3 is built from 14 residues. The germline V gene has CDR1 MNHNS and CDR2 SASEGT. Between the trimmed V and J ends, which lost 5 bases and 0 bases, there was a span of 5 bases.

This clonotype has a handful of counts. V usage is TRBV19 and J usage is TRBJ1-5; perhaps TRBD1 as D (6 bases). CDR1 and CDR2 (germline): LNHDA, SQIVND (reference sequence). This CDR3 has 15 amino acids. The V end was cut by 1 base, the J end by 1 base, with 8 bases between. CDR3 DNA sequence: TGTGCCAGTAGTATAGTAACAGGGAGCAATCAGCCCCAGCATTTT. Its translation is CASSIVTGSNQPQHF.